The clone carrying this T cell receptor beta chain has more than one count but fewer than ten. Its target is unknown. This sample was included in a study of T-cell reconstitution after alpha-beta-depleted transplantation in children. Broader study findings: Reportedly, only several hundred clones from non-depleted graft cells drove alpha-beta T-cell counts at about two months. Some patients showed high day-60 TCRbeta diversity, which derived from surviving recipient T cells and thymic progenitors. One year after transplant, T-cell counts and diversity came mostly from newly produced T cells.

The V and J ends lost 1 base and 2 bases respectively, with 10 bases between them. From germline, CDR1 is LGHNA and CDR2 YSLEER. The CDR3 is 15 amino acids. The TCRbeta library incorporated unique molecular identifiers. Each CDR3 protein is one row after TCRdb ran MiXCR on the PCR reads. This repertoire shows approximately 300,000 distinct CDR3 sequences, around 9.1% found once; its top ten account for less than 9%. The clonotype originates from a boy less than two years old with acute myeloid leukemia, due to receive a stem cell transplant. The chain recombines TRBV4-3 with TRBJ2-3; weak D call: TRBD1 (6 bases). The material sequenced was PBMCs, taken before TCRalphabeta/CD19-depleted stem cell transplant. The CDR3 DNA is TGCGCCAGCAGCCAAGGGACAGCCCTCACAGATACGCAGTATTTT. Translated, it gives CASSQGTALTDTQYF.